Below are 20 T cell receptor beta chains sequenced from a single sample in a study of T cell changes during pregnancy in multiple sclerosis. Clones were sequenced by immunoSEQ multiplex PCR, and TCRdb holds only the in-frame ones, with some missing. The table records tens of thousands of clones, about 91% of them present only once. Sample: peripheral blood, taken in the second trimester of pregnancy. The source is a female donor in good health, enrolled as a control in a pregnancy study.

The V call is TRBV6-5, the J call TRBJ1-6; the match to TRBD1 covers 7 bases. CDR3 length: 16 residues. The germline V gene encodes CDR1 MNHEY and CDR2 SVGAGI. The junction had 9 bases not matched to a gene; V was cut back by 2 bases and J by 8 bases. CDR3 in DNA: TGTGCCAGCAGTTACCGGACAGGAGTAGATCATTCACCCCTCCACTTT. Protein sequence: CASSYRTGVDHSPLHF.

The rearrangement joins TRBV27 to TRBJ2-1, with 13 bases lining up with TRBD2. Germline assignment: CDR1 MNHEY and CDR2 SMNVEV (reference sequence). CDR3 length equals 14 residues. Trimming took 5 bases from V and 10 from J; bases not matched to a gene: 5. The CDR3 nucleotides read TGTGCCAGCAGTGTCGGACTAGCGGGAGAGGAGCAGTTCTTC. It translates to CASSVGLAGEEQFF.

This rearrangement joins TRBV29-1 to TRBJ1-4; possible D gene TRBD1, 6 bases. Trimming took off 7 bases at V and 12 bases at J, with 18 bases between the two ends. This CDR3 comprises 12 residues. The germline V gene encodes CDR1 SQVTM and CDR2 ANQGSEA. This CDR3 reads CSGRSLGQELFF. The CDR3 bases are TGCAGCGGTAGGTCGCTGGGACAAGAACTGTTTTTT.

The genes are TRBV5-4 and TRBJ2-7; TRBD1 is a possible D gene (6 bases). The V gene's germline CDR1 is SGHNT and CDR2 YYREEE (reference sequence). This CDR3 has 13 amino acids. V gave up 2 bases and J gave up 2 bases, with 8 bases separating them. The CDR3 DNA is TGTGCCAGCAGCTTCCGGGACACCTACGAGCAGTACTTC. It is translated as CASSFRDTYEQYF. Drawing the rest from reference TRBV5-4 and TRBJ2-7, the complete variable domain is ETGVTQSPTHLIKTRGQQVTLRCSSQSGHNTVSWYQQALGQGPQFIFQYYREEENGRGNFPPRFSGLQFPNYSSELNVNALELDDSALYLCASSFRDTYEQYFGPGTRLTVT.

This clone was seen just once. The CDR3 coding sequence is TGTGCCAGCAGTCCGGGACTAGCGGAGGGAGATACGCAGTATTTT. This translates into CASSPGLAEGDTQYF. This chain links TRBV27 with TRBJ2-3; the match to TRBD2 covers 11 bases. After removal of 5 bases from V and 5 bases from J, the junction contained 6 bases not matched to a gene. CDR1 and CDR2 (germline): MNHEY, SMNVEV (reference sequence). This CDR3 is 15 amino acids long.

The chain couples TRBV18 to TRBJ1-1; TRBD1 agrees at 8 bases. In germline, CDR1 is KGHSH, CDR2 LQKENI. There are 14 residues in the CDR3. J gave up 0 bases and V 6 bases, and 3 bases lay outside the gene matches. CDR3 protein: CASSRQGMNTEAFF. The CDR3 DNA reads TGTGCCAGCTCGCGACAGGGGATGAACACTGAAGCTTTCTTT.

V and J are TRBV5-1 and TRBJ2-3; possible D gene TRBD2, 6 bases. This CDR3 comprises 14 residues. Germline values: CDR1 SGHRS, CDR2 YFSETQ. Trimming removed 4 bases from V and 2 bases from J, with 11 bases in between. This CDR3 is CASSVDYATDTQYF. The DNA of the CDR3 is TGCGCCAGCAGCGTGGACTACGCCACAGATACGCAGTATTTT.

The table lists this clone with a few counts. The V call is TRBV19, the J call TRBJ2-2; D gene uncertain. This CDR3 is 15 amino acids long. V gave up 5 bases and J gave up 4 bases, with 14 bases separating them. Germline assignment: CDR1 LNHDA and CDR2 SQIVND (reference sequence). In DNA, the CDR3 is TGTGCCAGTAGTTTCCCCGAGTTCATCACCGGGGAGCTGTTTTTT. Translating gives CASSFPEFITGELFF.

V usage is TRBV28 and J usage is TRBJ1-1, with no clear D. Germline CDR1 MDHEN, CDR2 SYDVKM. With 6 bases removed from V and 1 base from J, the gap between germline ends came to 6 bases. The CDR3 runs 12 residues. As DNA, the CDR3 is TGTGCCAGCAGATCCTCGAACACTGAAGCTTTCTTT. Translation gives CASRSSNTEAFF. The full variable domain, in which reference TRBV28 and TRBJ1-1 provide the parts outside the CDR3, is DVKVTQSSRYLVKRTGEKVFLECVQDMDHENMFWYRQDPGLGLRLIYFSYDVKMKEKGDIPEGYSVSREKKERFSLILESASTNQTSMYLCASRSSNTEAFFGQGTRLTVV.

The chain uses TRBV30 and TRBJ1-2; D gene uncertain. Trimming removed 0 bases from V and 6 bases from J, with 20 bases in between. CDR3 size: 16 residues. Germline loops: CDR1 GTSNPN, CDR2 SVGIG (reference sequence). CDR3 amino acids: CAWSVSGGIVYNGYTF. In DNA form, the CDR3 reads TGTGCCTGGAGTGTATCGGGAGGGATAGTATACAATGGCTACACCTTC.

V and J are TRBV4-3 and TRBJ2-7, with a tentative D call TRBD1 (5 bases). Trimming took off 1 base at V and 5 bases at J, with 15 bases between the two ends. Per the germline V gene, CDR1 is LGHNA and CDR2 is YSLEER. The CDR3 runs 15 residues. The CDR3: CASSQGPRASNEQYF. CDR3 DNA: TGCGCCAGCAGCCAAGGTCCCAGGGCGTCAAACGAGCAGTACTTC.

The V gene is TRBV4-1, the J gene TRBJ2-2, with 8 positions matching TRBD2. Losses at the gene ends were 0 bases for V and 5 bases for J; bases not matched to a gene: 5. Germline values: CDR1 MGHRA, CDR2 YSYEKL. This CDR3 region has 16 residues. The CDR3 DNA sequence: TGCGCCAGCAGCCAAGATGGGACTAGTGTTACCGGGGAGCTGTTTTTT. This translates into CASSQDGTSVTGELFF.

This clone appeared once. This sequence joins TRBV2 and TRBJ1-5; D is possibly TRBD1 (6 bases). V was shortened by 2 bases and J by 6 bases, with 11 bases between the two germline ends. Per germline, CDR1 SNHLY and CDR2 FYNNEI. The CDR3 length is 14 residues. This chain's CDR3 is CASSETGSGQPQHF. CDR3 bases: TGTGCCAGCAGTGAAACAGGGTCCGGTCAGCCCCAGCATTTT.

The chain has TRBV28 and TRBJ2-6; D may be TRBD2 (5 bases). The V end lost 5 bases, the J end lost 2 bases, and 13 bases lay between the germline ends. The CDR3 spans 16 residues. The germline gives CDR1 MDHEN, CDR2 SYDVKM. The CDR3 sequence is CASSPPAGTGANVLTF. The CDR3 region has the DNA TGTGCCAGCAGTCCCCCTGCCGGGACTGGGGCCAACGTCCTGACTTTC.

The DNA for the CDR3 is TGTGCCAGCAGTCTCACCAGGGAAGAACACCCGAAAGCTTTCTTT. Translated: CASSLTREEHPKAFF. The V and J genes are TRBV27 and TRBJ1-1, with D maybe TRBD1 (5 bases). CDR3 size: 15 residues. The V end was cut by 5 bases, the J end by 9 bases, with 22 bases between. Germline V CDR1 and CDR2: MNHEY, SMNVEV (reference sequence).

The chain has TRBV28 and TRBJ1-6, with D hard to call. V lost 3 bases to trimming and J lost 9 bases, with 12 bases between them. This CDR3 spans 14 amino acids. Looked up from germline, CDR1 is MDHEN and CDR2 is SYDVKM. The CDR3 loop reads CASSFPLRGSPLHF. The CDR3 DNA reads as TGTGCCAGCAGTTTTCCACTAAGAGGTTCACCCCTCCACTTT.

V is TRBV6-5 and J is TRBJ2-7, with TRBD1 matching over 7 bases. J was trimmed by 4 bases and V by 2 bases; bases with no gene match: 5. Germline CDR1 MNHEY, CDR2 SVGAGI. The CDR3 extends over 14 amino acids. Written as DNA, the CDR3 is TGTGCCAGCAGTTACACAGGGGAAGGATACGAGCAGTACTTC. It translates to CASSYTGEGYEQYF.

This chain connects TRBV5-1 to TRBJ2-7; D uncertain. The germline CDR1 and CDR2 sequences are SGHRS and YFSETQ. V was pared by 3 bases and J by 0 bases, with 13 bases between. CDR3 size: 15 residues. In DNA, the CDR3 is TGCGCCAGCAGCTCACGCGGCGGAAGCTCCTACGAGCAGTACTTC. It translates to CASSSRGGSSYEQYF.

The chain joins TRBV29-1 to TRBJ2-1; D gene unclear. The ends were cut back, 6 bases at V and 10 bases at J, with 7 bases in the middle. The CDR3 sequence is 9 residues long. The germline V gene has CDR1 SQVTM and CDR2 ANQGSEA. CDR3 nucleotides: TGCAGCGTAAGCGAGGAGCAGTTCTTC. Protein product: CSVSEEQFF.

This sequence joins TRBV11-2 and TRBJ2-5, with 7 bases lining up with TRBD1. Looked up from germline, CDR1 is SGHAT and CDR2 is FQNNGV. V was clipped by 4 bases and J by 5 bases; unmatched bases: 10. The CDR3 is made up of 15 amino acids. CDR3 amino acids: CASSSIDRVVETQYF. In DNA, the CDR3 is TGTGCCAGCAGCTCTATTGACAGGGTCGTGGAGACCCAGTACTTC.